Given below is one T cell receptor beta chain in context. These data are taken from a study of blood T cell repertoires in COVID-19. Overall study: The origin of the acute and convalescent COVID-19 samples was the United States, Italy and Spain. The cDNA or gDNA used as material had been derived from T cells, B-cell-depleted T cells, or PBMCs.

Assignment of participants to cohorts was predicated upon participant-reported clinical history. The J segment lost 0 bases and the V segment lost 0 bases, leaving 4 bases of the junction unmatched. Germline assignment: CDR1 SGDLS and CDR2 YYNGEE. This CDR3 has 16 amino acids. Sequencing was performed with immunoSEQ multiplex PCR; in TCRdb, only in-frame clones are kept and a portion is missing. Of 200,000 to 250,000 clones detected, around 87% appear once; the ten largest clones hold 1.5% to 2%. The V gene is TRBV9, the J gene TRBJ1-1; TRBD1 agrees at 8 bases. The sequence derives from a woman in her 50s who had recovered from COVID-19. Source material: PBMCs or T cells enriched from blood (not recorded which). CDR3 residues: CASSVAGTGMNTEAFF. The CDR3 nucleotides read TGTGCCAGCAGCGTAGCCGGGACAGGAATGAACACTGAAGCTTTCTTT.